This T cell receptor (beta chain) was recovered during a study of human T cells and chemical hapten exposure. General study points: There was no change with DPC sensitization in TCRs above 1 in 1000 frequency.

TCRdb re-called the RACE reads through MiXCR, storing one row per CDR3 protein. The data contain around 380,000 distinct CDR3 sequences, about 5% of them seen just once; the ten biggest clones take up over 6.5%. This clonotype has a handful of counts. Its antigen is still unknown. At one of its ends the junction is not consistent with the germline gene, which may arise from a read error. The length of the CDR3 is 13 residues. The germline V gene has CDR1 SNHLY and CDR2 FYNNEI. Time point described: pre-sensitization, week 0. The treatment was: therapeutic diphenylcyclopropenone sensitization with weekly scalp DPC. Prior to each patch test being applied, blood was drawn.

The TCR sequence derives from a woman between 18 and 29 years old with alopecia areata. Some clones in this sample may be carry-over from other donors' samples. Material: whole blood, obtained in connection with sensitization to the hapten diphenylcyclopropenone (DPC). V gene TRBV2 combines with J gene TRBJ2-3; 14 bases are a match to TRBD2. In nucleotides, the CDR3 is TGTGCCAGCAAGGAGGGACTAGCGGGGGTATGGCGTTTT. This sequence encodes CASKEGLAGVWRF.